This T cell receptor beta chain is from a study of response to subunit inactivated influenza vaccine. Study conclusions and caveats: There was a suggestion from the authors that each seasonal influenza vaccination recruits few new T cells.

CDR3 length: 14 residues. Germline trimming cut 3 bases from V and 2 bases from J; bases unmatched to any gene: 4. Germline assignment: CDR1 DFQATT and CDR2 SNEGSKA (reference sequence). There are a few counts of this clonotype. The antigen remains undetermined. TCRdb reprocessed the RT-PCR reads via MiXCR and lists one record per CDR3 protein. The sample consists of about 700,000 distinct CDR3 sequences, roughly 15% of them appearing once. V is TRBV20-1 and J is TRBJ2-1, with TRBD1 matching 7 bases. This TCR came from a man aged 50 to 59 who received an inactivated influenza vaccine. The sequences come from PBMCs from blood, collected roughly 2 weeks before vaccination. This CDR3 reads CSARHRGPYNEQFF. In nucleotides, the CDR3 is TGCAGTGCTAGGCACAGGGGTCCCTACAATGAGCAGTTCTTC.